The 26 T cell receptor beta chains reported below all come from one sample, sequenced in a study of spatial heterogeneity in lung cancer. TCRdb processed the 5' RACE reads anew with MiXCR; each CDR3 protein has one entry. The data hold roughly 3,500 distinct CDR3 sequences, with 6% to 9% observed a single time. Time point given: sample taken at primary tumor resection. No cells were sorted before sequencing. The whole RNA sequenced was extracted from tumor, nontumor lung or frozen PBMC. This specimen consisted of normal lung tissue next to the tumor, obtained at surgery. Receptors were obtained from a male donor with early-stage non-small cell lung cancer.

This chain joins TRBV7-2 and TRBJ2-2, with TRBD1 matching 8 bases. There are 15 residues in the CDR3. V lost 3 bases, J lost 6 bases, and 6 bases stayed unmatched. CDR1 SGHTA and CDR2 FQGNSA come from the germline V gene. CDR3 protein: CASSFRQGRAGELFF. The CDR3 bases are TGTGCCAGCAGCTTTAGACAGGGGCGGGCCGGGGAGCTGTTTTTT.

Relative to its sample, this clonotype is medium-sized. The chain has TRBV6-4 and TRBJ2-3, with D possibly TRBD1 on 5 matching bases. V lost 0 bases and J lost 6, with 10 bases in between. From germline, CDR1 is MRHNA and CDR2 SNTAGT. There are 14 residues in the CDR3. CDR3 region: CASSDSARADTQYF. In DNA form, the CDR3 reads TGTGCCAGCAGTGACTCGGCCAGGGCCGATACGCAGTATTTT.

This clonotype is termed medium-sized. The gene calls are TRBV5-6 and TRBJ2-2; D is uncertain. This CDR3 is built from 11 residues. CDR1 is SGHDT and CDR2 is YYEEEE in the germline V gene. V lost 1 base, J lost 7 bases, and 2 bases lay in between. The CDR3: CASSLYGELFF. The CDR3 nucleotides read TGTGCCAGCAGCTTGTACGGGGAGCTGTTTTTT.

The table lists this clonotype with many counts. This chain uses TRBV20-1 with TRBJ1-1; D might be TRBD1 (6 bases). The germline V gene has CDR1 DFQATT and CDR2 SNEGSKA (reference sequence). CDR3 length: 12 amino acids. The V and J ends lost 2 bases and 4 bases respectively, with 8 bases between them. The CDR3 here is CSARQGSTEAFF. Written as DNA, the CDR3 is TGCAGTGCTAGACAGGGGAGCACTGAAGCTTTCTTT.

In its sample, this clonotype ranks as medium-sized. The rearrangement links TRBV12-3 or TRBV12-4 to TRBJ1-2; 7 nucleotides agree with TRBD1. The V segment lost 5 bases and the J segment 1 base; nucleotides outside the gene matches: 7. CDR3 length: 15 residues. In DNA, the CDR3 is TGTGCCAGCAGTCTGGGGACAGCACTTAACTATGGCTACACCTTC. This translates into CASSLGTALNYGYTF.

This chain connects TRBV6-5 to TRBJ1-3, with D uncertain. Germline V gene lookup returns CDR1 MNHEY and CDR2 SVGAGI. The ends were cut back, 4 bases at V and 3 bases at J, with 13 bases in the middle. The CDR3 covers 15 residues. The CDR3 loop reads CASSSRFGFGNTIYF. The CDR3 DNA reads as TGTGCCAGCAGTTCCCGGTTCGGATTTGGAAACACCATATATTTT.

Within the sample, this clonotype is large. This sequence joins TRBV18 and TRBJ2-2, with TRBD1 matching 7 bases. Germline values: CDR1 KGHSH, CDR2 LQKENI. Trimming at V came to 3 bases and at J to 9 bases, leaving 13 bases not matched to a gene. The CDR3 extends over 16 amino acids. For the CDR3, the DNA is TGTGCCAGCTCACCTCCTGGACAGGCGCTGACGAGGGAGCTGTTTTTT. Translation: CASSPPGQALTRELFF.

CDR3 DNA: TGTGCCAGCAGCTTAGACCTAGCGGGGGGGCAAGAGACCCAGTACTTC. It translates to CASSLDLAGGQETQYF. V usage is TRBV7-8 and J usage is TRBJ2-5, with 12 bases aligning to TRBD2. V gave up 1 base and J gave up 2 bases; unmatched junction bases: 2. Germline values: CDR1 SGHVS, CDR2 FQNEAQ. This CDR3 region has 16 residues. Full variable domain (missing parts from reference TRBV7-8 and TRBJ2-5): GAGVSQSPRYKVAKRGQDVALRCDPISGHVSLFWYQQALGQGPEFLTYFQNEAQLDKSGLPSDRFFAERPEGSVSTLKIQRTQQEDSAVYLCASSLDLAGGQETQYFGPGTRLLVL.

This clonotype is medium-sized (0.01 to 0.1%) in the sample. The genes are TRBV6-2 or TRBV6-3 and TRBJ2-2; 8 positions match TRBD2. The CDR3 totals 18 residues. V lost 6 bases, J lost 3 bases, and 15 bases stayed unmatched. CDR1 is MNHEY and CDR2 is SVGEGT in the germline V gene. The chain's CDR3 is CASSTQRYGRVDTGELFF. In DNA, the CDR3 is TGTGCCAGCAGCACCCAAAGATACGGGAGGGTCGACACCGGGGAGCTGTTTTTT.

V and J are TRBV12-3 or TRBV12-4 and TRBJ1-2; a possible D gene is TRBD1 (6 bases). The CDR3 sequence is 15 residues long. V was pared by 2 bases and J by 0 bases, with 10 bases between. CDR3 residues: CASSLTTGSNYGYTF. CDR3 sequence (DNA): TGTGCCAGCAGTTTAACCACAGGGTCTAACTATGGCTACACCTTC.

This clonotype was picked up many times. The chain links TRBV2 to TRBJ2-6; TRBD1 aligns across 7 bases. This CDR3 comprises 19 residues. J was trimmed by 0 bases and V by 3 bases; bases with no gene match: 11. CDR1 is SNHLY and CDR2 is FYNNEI in the germline V gene. The CDR3 loop reads CASSDADRFLFSGANVLTF. CDR3 DNA: TGTGCCAGCAGTGATGCGGACAGGTTCCTCTTCTCTGGGGCCAACGTCCTGACTTTC.

This clonotype qualifies as medium-sized (0.01 to 0.1%). The chain couples TRBV19 to TRBJ1-5; no reliable D call. Looked up from germline, CDR1 is LNHDA and CDR2 is SQIVND (reference sequence). V dropped 4 bases and J dropped 2 bases, with 15 bases sitting between them. The CDR3 loop spans 16 amino acids. This CDR3 is CASSTEGSGGNQPQHF. CDR3 DNA sequence: TGTGCCAGTAGTACCGAGGGATCGGGTGGCAATCAGCCCCAGCATTTT.

This clonotype has at least ten counts. The chain joins TRBV7-3 to TRBJ2-1, with 11 positions matching TRBD2. Germline values: CDR1 SGHTA, CDR2 FQGTGA. The CDR3 covers 17 residues. Trimming at V came to 1 base and at J to 5 bases, leaving 7 bases not matched to a gene. As DNA, the CDR3 is TGTGCCAGCAGCTTAAACCCCACTAGCGGGGGAGACAATGAGCAGTTCTTC. Amino acids: CASSLNPTSGGDNEQFF.

By sample share, this clonotype is medium-sized. This chain uses TRBV5-1 with TRBJ1-1, with 9 bases lining up with TRBD1. After removal of 2 bases from V and 5 bases from J, the junction contained 4 bases not matched to a gene. The CDR3 length is 14 residues. Germline CDR1 SGHRS, CDR2 YFSETQ. CDR3 DNA sequence: TGCGCCAGCAGCTTAGGACAGGGGCGTACTGAAGCTTTCTTT. It specifies CASSLGQGRTEAFF.

This clonotype is medium-sized in the sample. This sequence joins TRBV7-3 and TRBJ2-1; 14 nucleotides line up with TRBD2. Germline trimming cut 5 bases from V and 8 bases from J; bases unmatched to any gene: 11. Germline V gene data show CDR1 as SGHTA and CDR2 as FQGTGA. The CDR3 consists of 17 residues. The CDR3 DNA sequence: TGTGCCAGCAGCCCCTCCGGGACTAGCGGGAGTCAGGATGAGCAGTTCTTC. Amino acids: CASSPSGTSGSQDEQFF.

This clonotype is medium-sized by share. The chain joins TRBV12-3 or TRBV12-4 to TRBJ2-5; tentatively, D is TRBD2 (6 bases). The CDR3 covers 14 residues. V was trimmed by 5 bases and J by 2 bases, leaving 12 bases between them. For the CDR3, the DNA is TGTGCCAGCAGTGGGGGACTCCAGCAAGAGACCCAGTACTTC. Amino acids: CASSGGLQQETQYF.

This clonotype was seen ten or more times. The rearrangement joins TRBV20-1 to TRBJ2-7; a possible D gene is TRBD1 (6 bases). CDR1 is DFQATT, CDR2 SNEGSKA, per germline (reference sequence). V lost 2 bases, J lost 2 bases, and 13 bases lay in between. The CDR3 length is 14 residues. The CDR3 DNA reads as TGCAGTGCTAGATTCGGAACAGGGACCTACGAGCAGTACTTC. It yields the protein CSARFGTGTYEQYF.

This clonotype was observed at least ten times. V gene TRBV20-1 combines with J gene TRBJ1-4; TRBD1 is a possible D gene (6 bases). Per the germline V gene, CDR1 is DFQATT and CDR2 is SNEGSKA (reference sequence). V was pared by 6 bases and J by 1 base, with 21 bases between. The CDR3 totals 17 residues. The CDR3 sequence: CSAQKLGQGGTNEKLFF. CDR3 bases: TGCAGTGCCCAAAAATTGGGACAAGGGGGAACTAATGAAAAACTGTTTTTT.

In this sample, this clonotype is medium-sized. V is TRBV5-1 and J is TRBJ2-1, with D possibly TRBD2 on 6 matching bases. Trimming cost V 4 bases and J 5 bases, with 31 bases left between them. The CDR3 totals 20 residues. Looked up from germline, CDR1 is SGHRS and CDR2 is YFSETQ. CDR3 sequence: CASSVRGGKVYVGQNNEQFF. Here the CDR3 DNA reads TGCGCCAGCAGCGTCCGCGGCGGGAAGGTTTATGTGGGCCAAAACAATGAGCAGTTCTTC.

In this sample, this clonotype is medium-sized. The J gene is TRBJ2-1, the V gene TRBV20-1; D assignment may be TRBD1 or TRBD2 (5 bases each). The CDR3 extends over 15 amino acids. From germline, CDR1 is DFQATT and CDR2 SNEGSKA (reference sequence). V was trimmed by 3 bases and J by 0 bases, leaving 12 bases between them. The CDR3 nucleotides are TGCAGTGCTAGGGGGGTTACTAGCTCCTACAATGAGCAGTTCTTC. This encodes CSARGVTSSYNEQFF.

By share of the sample, this clonotype is medium-sized (0.01 to 0.1%). V usage is TRBV30 and J usage is TRBJ2-2; D possibly uses TRBD1 or TRBD2 (5 bases each). The CDR3 consists of 14 residues. The ends were cut back, 3 bases at V and 6 bases at J, with 14 bases in the middle. CDR1 GTSNPN and CDR2 SVGIG come from the germline V gene (reference sequence). For the CDR3, the DNA is TGTGCCTGGAGCCCCGGGGCTGCGGCCGGGGAGCTGTTTTTT. Translation gives CAWSPGAAAGELFF.

This clonotype was found many times. The genes are TRBV5-1 and TRBJ2-4; 7 bases fit TRBD2. This CDR3 has 14 residues. V was clipped by 4 bases and J by 9 bases; unmatched bases: 10. The germline V gene encodes CDR1 SGHRS and CDR2 YFSETQ. In nucleotides, the CDR3 is TGCGCCAGCAGCCCCGCAGGGTGGGAGGGCATTCAGTACTTC. This translates into CASSPAGWEGIQYF.

This clonotype is categorized as medium-sized. The chain has TRBV28 and TRBJ2-7; D gene ambiguous. V lost 4 bases and J 1 base, leaving 8 bases between the germline ends. Germline CDR1 MDHEN, CDR2 SYDVKM. The CDR3 is made up of 13 amino acids. The CDR3 nucleotides are TGTGCCAGCAGTTCCCAGCCTTCCTACGAGCAGTACGTC. Translating it yields CASSSQPSYEQYV.

The V call is TRBV6-5, the J call TRBJ1-4; tentatively, D is TRBD1 (5 bases). The V end was cut by 8 bases, the J end by 0 bases, with 13 bases between. The CDR3 covers 15 residues. Per germline, CDR1 MNHEY and CDR2 SVGAGI. CDR3 residues: CASGPGQATNEKLFF. CDR3 DNA sequence: TGTGCCAGCGGGCCGGGGCAGGCAACTAATGAAAAACTGTTTTTT.

Sample share makes this clonotype medium-sized. The genes are TRBV30 and TRBJ1-2; possible D gene TRBD1, 5 bases. V gave up 2 bases and J gave up 10 bases, with 14 bases separating them. This CDR3 contains 12 residues. Germline CDR1 GTSNPN, CDR2 SVGIG (reference sequence). The CDR3, as DNA: TGTGCCTGGAGTAGGGACGCGGGTGACTACACCTTC. This codes for CAWSRDAGDYTF.

This clonotype was counted ten times or more. The chain joins TRBV11-2 to TRBJ1-6, with 9 bases identical to TRBD1. Germline V gene sequence: CDR1 SGHAT, CDR2 FQNNGV. The length of the CDR3 is 15 residues. The V and J ends lost 5 bases and 5 bases, in that order; junction bases with no gene match: 4. In nucleotides, the CDR3 is TGTGCCAGCAGCGCCGGGACAGGGAATAATTCACCCCTCCACTTT. As protein: CASSAGTGNNSPLHF.